What follows are 31 T cell receptor beta chains derived from one specimen sequenced in a study of cytomegalovirus exposure and HLA in healthy donors. The PCR had 60 Vbeta and 13 Jbeta primers. Profiled with immunoSEQ multiplex PCR; TCRdb holds only in-frame clones, not every one. The sample carries 200,000 to 250,000 clones, about 79% recorded once. Sequenced sample: PBMCs. The receptors here all came from a man between 18 and 35 years old in good health and CMV-seronegative.

This chain connects TRBV30 to TRBJ1-2; D uncertain. The germline V and J ends were trimmed by 2 bases and 4 bases, with 17 bases remaining between them. The germline gives CDR1 GTSNPN, CDR2 SVGIG (reference sequence). The CDR3 consists of 15 residues. The DNA of the CDR3 is TGTGCCTGGAGTACCGGGAACCCGAACACCTATGGCTACACCTTC. It is translated as CAWSTGNPNTYGYTF. The whole variable domain, remainder taken from reference TRBV30 and TRBJ1-2, is SQTIHQWPATLVQPVGSPLSLECTVEGTSNPNLYWYRQAAGRGLQLLFYSVGIGQISSEVPQNLSASRPQDRQFILSSKKLLLSDSGFYLCAWSTGNPNTYGYTFGSGTRLTVV.

The chain recombines TRBV15 with TRBJ1-2; the match to TRBD1 covers 9 bases. The V gene end was trimmed by 6 bases and the J gene end by 5 bases; junction bases not matched to a gene: 10. Germline CDR1 reads LNHNV; CDR2 reads YYDKDF (reference sequence). CDR3 length equals 15 residues. The CDR3 sequence is CATRPQGAGRYGYTF. The CDR3 DNA sequence: TGTGCCACCAGGCCACAGGGGGCTGGTCGATATGGCTACACCTTC.

The J gene is TRBJ2-1, the V gene TRBV30; D possibly corresponds to TRBD1 (8 bases). The CDR3 sequence is 14 residues long. Deletions cut 0 bases from V and 9 bases from J, with 15 bases between. Germline V gives CDR1 GTSNPN, CDR2 SVGIG (reference sequence). The CDR3 nucleotides read TGTGCCTGGAGTGTACAGGGGGGGGGCCTTGAGCAGTTCTTC. Translated: CAWSVQGGGLEQFF.

The gene calls are TRBV9 and TRBJ2-5; 8 positions agree with TRBD1. With 0 bases clipped from V and 5 bases from J, the junction kept 6 bases outside the gene matches. The CDR3 length is 15 residues. Per germline, CDR1 SGDLS and CDR2 YYNGEE. The CDR3 DNA reads as TGTGCCAGCAGCGTAGTCTCAGGGGGCTTGGAGACCCAGTACTTC. It yields the protein CASSVVSGGLETQYF.

V and J are TRBV28 and TRBJ2-7; D may be TRBD2 (5 bases). The CDR3 runs 14 residues. Germline CDR1 and CDR2: MDHEN and SYDVKM. Trimming removed 2 bases from V and 7 bases from J, with 15 bases in between. The CDR3 here is CASSLVGNRWEQYF. CDR3 nucleotide sequence: TGTGCCAGCAGTTTAGTCGGGAACCGGTGGGAGCAGTACTTC.

The J gene is TRBJ2-2, the V gene TRBV7-8; no definite D call. Deletions cut 5 bases from V and 3 bases from J, with 7 bases between. The germline V gene has CDR1 SGHVS and CDR2 FQNEAQ. The CDR3 runs 13 residues. The CDR3 protein is CASSPTDTGELFF. The DNA for the CDR3 is TGTGCCAGCAGCCCTACCGACACCGGGGAGCTGTTTTTT.

The V gene is TRBV19, the J gene TRBJ1-5, with no clear D. The germline V gene encodes CDR1 LNHDA and CDR2 SQIVND (reference sequence). The CDR3 has 16 residues. With 3 bases removed from V and 0 bases from J, the gap between germline ends came to 12 bases. CDR3 sequence (DNA): TGTGCCAGTAGTATTTTGGGAGACCATAGCAATCAGCCCCAGCATTTT. It yields the protein CASSILGDHSNQPQHF.

This chain connects TRBV30 to TRBJ1-1; D gene unclear. This CDR3 has 10 residues. Germline-derived CDR1 and CDR2 are GTSNPN and SVGIG (reference sequence). V lost 2 bases and J lost 10, with 8 bases in between. CDR3 coding DNA: TGTGCCTGGAGTACGGGGAGAGCTTTCTTT. The encoded protein is CAWSTGRAFF.

The J gene is TRBJ1-1, the V gene TRBV9, with 8 positions matching TRBD1. From germline, CDR1 is SGDLS and CDR2 YYNGEE. The CDR3 loop spans 14 amino acids. The ends lost 4 bases at V and 5 bases at J; junction bases unmatched: 7. DNA of the CDR3: TGTGCCAGCAGCAACACAGGGGGTAGTACTGAAGCTTTCTTT. It translates to CASSNTGGSTEAFF.

V usage is TRBV6-5 and J usage is TRBJ2-7, with D maybe TRBD1 (6 bases). Germline CDR1 and CDR2: MNHEY and SVGAGI. Trimming cost V 6 bases and J 5 bases, with 20 bases left between them. The CDR3 is 15 amino acids. CDR3 amino acids: CASSQDLTGLHEQYF. The CDR3 DNA sequence: TGTGCCAGCAGCCAAGACTTAACAGGGCTGCACGAGCAGTACTTC.

This clone was recorded a few times. The genes are TRBV2 and TRBJ1-5; D uncertain. This CDR3 comprises 13 residues. Looked up from germline, CDR1 is SNHLY and CDR2 is FYNNEI. Trimming shortened V by 5 bases and J by 4 bases, and 9 bases separated the two germline ends. CDR3 nucleotides: TGTGCCAGCAGTTTGCAGGTGAATCAGCCCCAGCATTTT. Translating it yields CASSLQVNQPQHF.

The chain recombines TRBV6-6 with TRBJ1-1; D gene uncertain. This CDR3 comprises 14 residues. Germline CDR1 reads MNHNY; CDR2 reads SVGAGI (reference sequence). Trimming shortened V by 2 bases and J by 0 bases, and 7 bases separated the two germline ends. The CDR3: CASSYGHLNTEAFF. The DNA for the CDR3 is TGTGCCAGCAGTTACGGCCACCTGAACACTGAAGCTTTCTTT.

The chain employs TRBV27 and TRBJ2-3; 7 bases are shared with TRBD2. V lost 7 bases and J lost 11; bases outside the gene matches: 15. The CDR3 is 14 residues long. Germline V CDR1 and CDR2: MNHEY, SMNVEV (reference sequence). The chain's CDR3 is CASIISGNLLGQYF. DNA of the CDR3: TGTGCCAGCATCATCAGCGGGAACCTTCTTGGGCAGTATTTT.

V usage is TRBV27 and J usage is TRBJ2-7; 11 nucleotides agree with TRBD2. Germline trimming cut 5 bases from V and 5 bases from J; bases unmatched to any gene: 11. This CDR3 is built from 16 residues. CDR1 MNHEY and CDR2 SMNVEV come from the germline V gene (reference sequence). The CDR3, as DNA: TGTGCCAGCAGTCCCCGACTAGCGGGGCCCCTGGACGAGCAGTACTTC. Protein product: CASSPRLAGPLDEQYF.

The chain carries TRBV30 and TRBJ2-1, with a weak D call TRBD1 (6 bases). CDR1 is GTSNPN and CDR2 is SVGIG in the germline V gene (reference sequence). V gave up 4 bases and J gave up 6 bases, with 10 bases separating them. The CDR3 consists of 12 residues. The CDR3 DNA reads as TGTGCCTGGAAAACAGGGATCAATGAGCAGTTCTTC. As protein: CAWKTGINEQFF. Complete variable domain (other parts from reference TRBV30 and TRBJ2-1): SQTIHQWPATLVQPVGSPLSLECTVEGTSNPNLYWYRQAAGRGLQLLFYSVGIGQISSEVPQNLSASRPQDRQFILSSKKLLLSDSGFYLCAWKTGINEQFFGPGTRLTVL.

The chain has TRBV7-9 and TRBJ1-2, with a weak D call TRBD1 (5 bases). The CDR3 length is 13 residues. CDR1 is SEHNR, CDR2 FQNEAQ, per germline (reference sequence). V shed 0 bases and J shed 3 bases, with 5 bases lying between them. CDR3 bases: TGTGCCAGCAGCTTAGCAGGGGACTATGGCTACACCTTC. Translated, it gives CASSLAGDYGYTF.

The chain is built from TRBV4-1 and TRBJ1-2, with no clear D. The V gene lost 4 bases and the J gene lost 6 bases, with 18 bases spanning the gap. This CDR3 contains 15 residues. Germline V gives CDR1 MGHRA, CDR2 YSYEKL. The CDR3 here is CASSREGESKDGYTF. CDR3 nucleotide sequence: TGCGCCAGCAGCCGGGAGGGAGAGAGTAAAGATGGCTACACCTTC.

This clone was picked up one time. The V call is TRBV9, the J call TRBJ2-1; no clear D. Germline values: CDR1 SGDLS, CDR2 YYNGEE. The CDR3 loop spans 13 amino acids. Trimming took 4 bases from V and 4 from J, leaving 9 bases between them. CDR3 region: CASSQPGYNEQFF. The CDR3 bases are TGTGCCAGCAGCCAACCAGGATACAATGAGCAGTTCTTC. Together with reference TRBV9 and TRBJ2-1, the CDR3 gives the full variable domain: DSGVTQTPKHLITATGQRVTLRCSPRSGDLSVYWYQQSLDQGLQFLIQYYNGEERAKGNILERFSAQQFPDLHSELNLSSLELGDSALYFCASSQPGYNEQFFGPGTRLTVL.

The chain joins TRBV5-6 to TRBJ2-1; 13 bases fit TRBD2. V gave up 4 bases and J gave up 7 bases; unmatched junction bases: 8. Germline V gene sequence: CDR1 SGHDT, CDR2 YYEEEE. The CDR3 runs 16 residues. The CDR3, as DNA: TGTGCCAGCAGCGTACAACTAGCGGGGGGGCTTAATGAGCAGTTCTTC. Translated: CASSVQLAGGLNEQFF.

This chain uses TRBV7-8 with TRBJ2-4, with 11 bases aligning to TRBD1. CDR3 length: 18 residues. The J segment lost 0 bases and the V segment lost 5 bases, leaving 9 bases of the junction unmatched. Germline assignment: CDR1 SGHVS and CDR2 FQNEAQ. CDR3: CASSDRDRGLLAKNIQYF. CDR3 nucleotides: TGTGCCAGCAGCGACCGGGACAGGGGGTTACTAGCCAAAAACATTCAGTACTTC. Based on the CDR3 plus reference TRBV7-8 and TRBJ2-4, the full variable domain is GAGVSQSPRYKVAKRGQDVALRCDPISGHVSLFWYQQALGQGPEFLTYFQNEAQLDKSGLPSDRFFAERPEGSVSTLKIQRTQQEDSAVYLCASSDRDRGLLAKNIQYFGAGTRLSVL.

As to this clone: Its ends do not fully match the called genes, so a read error is possible. V gene TRBV7-9 combines with J gene TRBJ2-5; TRBD2 might be the D (6 bases). The last part of the DNA fits TRBJ2-7 better; the J call may be wrong. This CDR3 region has 15 residues. Germline V gives CDR1 SEHNR, CDR2 FQNEAQ (reference sequence). The CDR3 nucleotides are TGTTCCAGCAGCCCGAACGGGGGACTCAAGGACGAGCAGTACTTC. Residues: CSSSPNGGLKDEQYF.

The V call is TRBV30, the J call TRBJ1-1, with 9 bases matching TRBD1. The length of the CDR3 is 12 residues. Germline V gene lookup returns CDR1 GTSNPN and CDR2 SVGIG (reference sequence). V lost 7 bases and J lost 4; bases outside the gene matches: 4. The CDR3 loop is CAFHRGPTEAFF. CDR3 DNA: TGTGCCTTTCACAGGGGGCCCACTGAAGCTTTCTTT.

The chain employs TRBV5-1 and TRBJ1-2; TRBD1 matches 9 bases. The germline CDR1 and CDR2 sequences are SGHRS and YFSETQ. V lost 0 bases and J lost 6; bases outside the gene matches: 3. The length of the CDR3 is 14 residues. This CDR3 reads CASSLVGTGHGYTF. The DNA of the CDR3 is TGCGCCAGCAGCTTGGTAGGGACAGGGCATGGCTACACCTTC.

The chain is built from TRBV5-4 and TRBJ2-2; D is undetermined. The CDR3 extends over 12 amino acids. Germline CDR1 and CDR2: SGHNT and YYREEE (reference sequence). The germline V and J ends were trimmed by 4 bases and 8 bases, with 9 bases remaining between them. The CDR3 DNA is TGTGCCAGCAGCACCGCTAGTGGGGAGCTGTTTTTT. Protein: CASSTASGELFF.

The rearrangement uses TRBV9 and TRBJ1-6; a possible D gene is TRBD1 (5 bases). Deletions cut 1 base from V and 6 bases from J, with 11 bases between. Germline assignment: CDR1 SGDLS and CDR2 YYNGEE. The CDR3 totals 15 residues. The CDR3 DNA sequence: TGTGCCAGCAGCGTACTCGAAAGGGGTAATTCACCCCTCCACTTT. Its protein product is CASSVLERGNSPLHF.

The chain has TRBV4-3 and TRBJ2-1, with D maybe TRBD1 (6 bases). The V gene's germline CDR1 is LGHNA and CDR2 YSLEER. This CDR3 has 15 amino acids. The V gene lost 1 base and the J gene lost 7 bases, with 14 bases spanning the gap. The CDR3 sequence: CASSQGAGESNEQFF. The CDR3 coding sequence is TGCGCCAGCAGCCAAGGGGCAGGGGAGAGTAATGAGCAGTTCTTC.

This clone appeared once. The chain uses TRBV28 and TRBJ2-5, with 7 bases lining up with TRBD2. This CDR3 spans 15 amino acids. From germline, CDR1 is MDHEN and CDR2 SYDVKM. V trimming: 4 bases; J trimming: 2 bases; junction bases outside the gene matches: 7. The CDR3 bases are TGTGCCAGCAGTTGGGTATGGGGACTACAAGAGACCCAGTACTTC. It is translated as CASSWVWGLQETQYF.

The genes are TRBV6-5 and TRBJ2-1; D gene uncertain. The CDR3 covers 15 residues. The germline gives CDR1 MNHEY, CDR2 SVGAGI. The V gene lost 6 bases and the J gene lost 2 bases, with 14 bases spanning the gap. As DNA, the CDR3 is TGTGCCAGCAGCCTTACGTGGCAACCCTACAATGAGCAGTTCTTC. Translation: CASSLTWQPYNEQFF.

The chain carries TRBV30 and TRBJ1-1, with 11 nucleotides matching TRBD1. This CDR3 contains 14 residues. The germline V gene has CDR1 GTSNPN and CDR2 SVGIG (reference sequence). The trim removed 3 bases at V and 1 base at J, leaving 1 base unmatched. DNA for the CDR3: TGTGCCTGGAGGGGGACAGGGGGGAACACTGAAGCTTTCTTT. It encodes CAWRGTGGNTEAFF.

Regarding this clone: Other DNA variants within this sample encode the same CDR3. The chain employs TRBV5-1 and TRBJ2-7; D is unclear. The CDR3 is made up of 18 amino acids. In germline, CDR1 is SGHRS, CDR2 YFSETQ. V dropped 0 bases and J dropped 3 bases, with 22 bases sitting between them. CDR3 DNA: TGCGCCAGCAGCTTGGAAGTGACGCAGCTTCTGGCAGGCTACGAGCAGTACTTC. Its translation is CASSLEVTQLLAGYEQYF.

The CDR3 region has the DNA TGCGCCAGCAGCGGCTACGGGTTGGGGGACAGGGGTCGAAGCGGAAACACTGAAGCTTTCTTT. Protein: CASSGYGLGDRGRSGNTEAFF. This rearrangement joins TRBV5-1 to TRBJ1-1; 10 nucleotides match TRBD1. With V trimmed by 4 bases and J by 2 bases, 23 bases remained unmatched. The CDR3 spans 21 residues. Germline V gene data show CDR1 as SGHRS and CDR2 as YFSETQ.